The clone carrying this T cell receptor beta chain came up a few times. Antigen: not known. The V and J ends lost 6 bases and 1 base, in that order; junction bases with no gene match: 3. Germline lookup yields CDR1 MNHEY and CDR2 SVGEGT. The CDR3 length is 14 residues. The source of the sample is a study of regulatory T cells in long-lasting Graves disease. The sample's time point: newly diagnosed GD, antithyroid drugs for less than 3 months. Researchers made the TCR library from RNA that was extracted from PBMCs. Peripheral blood, Nine milliliters per patient, was collected in EDTA tubes. CDR3 regions were amplified by Arm-PCR using iRepertoire HTBI primers to build TCR beta libraries. One entry per CDR3 protein results from TCRdb running MiXCR on the multiplex PCR reads. The sample records hundreds of thousands of distinct CDR3 sequences, about 15% being singletons. Study-level findings and limits: When disease was persistent, TRBV28, TRBJ1-2 and TRBJ2-5 were the favored segments.

This sample was also put to use in a study of T cells in Graves' hyperthyroidism and ophthalmopathy.

The specimen comprised peripheral blood mononuclear cells (PBMCs), sampled at new diagnosis, from a patient treated with antithyroid drugs. The clonotype originates from a woman in her thirties or forties with Graves disease. The J gene is TRBJ2-3, the V gene TRBV6-2 or TRBV6-3; 8 bases line up with TRBD2. Here the CDR3 DNA reads TGTGCCAGCAGGGGACTAGGAGGCACAGATACGCAGTATTTT. It specifies CASRGLGGTDTQYF.